This entry features one T cell receptor (beta chain) sequence. Its target antigen remains unknown. No base qualities exist here, and no much larger clone lies one base off it. The immunoSEQ Assay, a bias-controlled multiplex PCR, was used to amplify TCRbeta CDR3 regions from genomic DNA. The study's processing was this. The number of nucleated cells in each sample was estimated by amplification of reference gene primers within the assay. To quantify the absolute abundance of each unique TCRbeta CDR3 rearrangement, sequence reads were collapsed and filtered. For each sample, productive Simpson clonality was calculated as the square root of Simpson's diversity index across productive rearrangements. Sourced from immuneACCESS, this table was stored by TCRdb with only in-frame sequences that have V and J called. A share of the clones is absent; for the studies checked, an unresolved V gene accounts for under half, and the remainder has no known explanation. The V and J calls and clone size were taken over from that table, and D and trimming were inferred from the DNA. In this sample the table shows about 88,000 clones, roughly nine tenths of which occur a single time. Of the sample, roughly 4.9% falls within the top ten clones.

V lost 5 bases and J lost 4 bases; the stretch between them is 10 bases long. From its cysteine to its phenylalanine, the CDR3 spans 13 amino acids. The DNA shown is the 39-base CDR3, in frame from base 1. Looking up the germline V gene (reference sequence) yields CDR1 LNHDA and CDR2 SQIVND. Each collaborating institution followed its own protocols to collect whole blood in K2EDTA tubes. Collaborator samples were shipped for TCRbeta analysis as frozen whole blood, isolated PBMCs, or DNA extracted from either sample type. The record originates from a study of blood T cell repertoires in COVID-19 (dated by TCRdb to 2020 to 2022). General notes on the study: The collaborator samples originated in the United States, Italy and Spain and spanned the acute and convalescent phases of COVID-19. The prospective study material was composed of cDNA or gDNA derived from T cells, B-cell-depleted T cells, or PBMCs. The dataset comprised deeply sampled blood TCRbeta repertoires from subjects exposed to, actively infected with, or recovered from COVID-19. The repertoires were released in a freely available public database meant as a resource for research on the immune response to SARS-CoV-2. Samples came from the ongoing ImmuneRACE study (first 160 participants) plus 1,254 subjects from 6 global collaborators. Sample metadata almost always included a de-identified subject ID, COVID-19 status, age in years and sex. Where HLA class I and class II types were available, the types were taken from metadata supplied by the sample provider, not from assay-based typing. The paper as a whole reports these results and caveats: The amount of clinical and demographic metadata varied by source and participant and was provided uncurated.

In this chain, TRBV19 is recombined with TRBJ2-3; no D segment can be confidently identified. This receptor was obtained from a woman older than 75 with active COVID-19. Sequenced input: peripheral blood. The nucleotides are TGTGCCAGTAGTCCTGACCGGGCAGATACGCAGTATTTT. The encoded protein is CASSPDRADTQYF.